The T cell receptor beta chain under discussion was sequenced for a study of T cells after yellow fever vaccination. Overall study: For low cell numbers, libraries were made with SMART-Seq v4 Ultra Low Input.

Trimming stripped 7 bases from V and 3 bases from J, with 13 bases between. This CDR3 contains 14 residues. Per the germline V gene, CDR1 is LNHDA and CDR2 is SQIVND (reference sequence). This clonotype was recorded at least ten times. What it binds is unknown. General study points: Some clonotypes, a small share, were shared between CD4 and CD8 compartments. Booster samples showed a return of most primary-vaccination clones (roughly 96% CD4, around 88% CD8).

A single record per CDR3 protein comes from TCRdb applying MiXCR to the 5' RACE reads. The sample lists about 63,000 distinct CDR3 sequences; roughly 7.4% were seen once. The specimen was CD8+ T cells sorted from PBMCs, collected 15 days after the yellow fever booster vaccination. V gene TRBV19 combines with J gene TRBJ2-1; D not resolved. The origin of this receptor is a young man who received the YFV17D yellow fever vaccine. CDR3 amino acids: CASKTYGDYNEQFF. The CDR3 nucleotides read TGTGCCAGTAAAACTTATGGGGACTACAATGAGCAGTTCTTC.